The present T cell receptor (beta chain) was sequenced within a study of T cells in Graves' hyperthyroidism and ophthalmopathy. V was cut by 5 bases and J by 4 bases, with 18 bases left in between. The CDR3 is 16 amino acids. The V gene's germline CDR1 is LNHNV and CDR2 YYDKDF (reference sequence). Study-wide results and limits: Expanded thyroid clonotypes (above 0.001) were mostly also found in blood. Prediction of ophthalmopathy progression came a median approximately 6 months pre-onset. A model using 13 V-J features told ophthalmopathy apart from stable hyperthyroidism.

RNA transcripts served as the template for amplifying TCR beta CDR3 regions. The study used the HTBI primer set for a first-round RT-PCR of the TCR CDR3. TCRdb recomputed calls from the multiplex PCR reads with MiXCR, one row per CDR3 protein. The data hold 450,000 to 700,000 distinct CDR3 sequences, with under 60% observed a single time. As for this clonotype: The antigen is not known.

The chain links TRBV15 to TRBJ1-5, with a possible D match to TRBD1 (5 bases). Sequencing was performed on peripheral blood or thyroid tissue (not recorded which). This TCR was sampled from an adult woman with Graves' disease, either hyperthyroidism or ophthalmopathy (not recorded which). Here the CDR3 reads CATSQTGRDLNQPQHF. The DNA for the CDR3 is TGTGCCACCAGCCAAACCGGCAGGGACCTTAATCAGCCCCAGCATTTT.